This TCR beta chain was recorded in a study of blood T cell repertoires in COVID-19. Overall study: Sites across the United States, Italy and Spain contributed samples from acute and convalescent COVID-19. T cells, B-cell-depleted T cells, or PBMCs supplied cDNA or gDNA.

The CDR3 runs 15 residues. V gave up 0 bases and J gave up 8 bases; unmatched junction bases: 8. Germline CDR1 SGHRS, CDR2 YFSETQ. In the original analysis: Amplification of reference gene primers provided the estimated nucleated cell counts. The protocol was immunoSEQ multiplex PCR, while the TCRdb copy is restricted to in-frame clones and leaves out a portion. That table furnishes V, J and clone size, whereas the DNA furnished D and trimming. The table lists 65,000 to 100,000 clones, approximately 80% of them singletons. The chain recombines TRBV5-1 with TRBJ1-2, with 9 bases that match TRBD1. The sample taken for sequencing was peripheral blood. This clonotype was obtained from a human donor in a cohort sampled during active COVID-19. The DNA of the CDR3 is TGCGCCAGCAGCTTGGGCTGGGAACAGGGGGCGGGCTACACCTTC. It encodes CASSLGWEQGAGYTF. Full variable domain (remainder filled in from reference TRBV5-1 and TRBJ1-2): KAGVTQTPRYLIKTRGQQVTLSCSPISGHRSVSWYQQTPGQGLQFLFEYFSETQRNKGNFPGRFSGRQFSNSRSEMNVSTLELGDSALYLCASSLGWEQGAGYTFGSGTRLTVV.